The TCR beta chain described here comes from a study of T cell responses to AZD1222 COVID-19 vaccine. Findings and limits, study-wide: White British donors predominated, females outnumbered males, and clonal diversity was possibly underestimated. Samples come after the peak T cell response, not at day 14. Only five to seven AZD1222 recipients were seropositive at baseline.

As for this clone: What it recognizes is unknown.

The assay was immunoSEQ multiplex PCR, and TCRdb's table has in-frame clones only and misses some. The sample has tens of thousands of clones, nearly 90% seen once; the top ten hold over 2.5%. Germline V CDR1 and CDR2: SNHLY, FYNNEI. The CDR3 has 15 residues. V lost 7 bases and J lost 7; bases outside the gene matches: 13. The chain has TRBV2 and TRBJ1-5; 7 bases line up with TRBD1. This clonotype originated in an adult in good health. The sequencing used peripheral blood, collected on day 0 of MenACWY control vaccination. CDR3 in amino acids: CASTQDRLSGQPQHF. The CDR3 region has the DNA TGTGCCAGCACCCAGGACAGGTTGTCCGGGCAGCCCCAGCATTTT.